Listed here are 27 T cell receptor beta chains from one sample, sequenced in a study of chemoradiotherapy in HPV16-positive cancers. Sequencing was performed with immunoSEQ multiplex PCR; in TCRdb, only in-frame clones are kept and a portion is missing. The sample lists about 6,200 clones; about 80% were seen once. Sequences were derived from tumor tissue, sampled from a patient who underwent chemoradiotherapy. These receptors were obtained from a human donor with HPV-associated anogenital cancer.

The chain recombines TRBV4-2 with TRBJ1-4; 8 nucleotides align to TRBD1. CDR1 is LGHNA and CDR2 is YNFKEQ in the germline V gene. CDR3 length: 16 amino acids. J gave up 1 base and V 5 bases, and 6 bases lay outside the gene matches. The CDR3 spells CASSADRVGTNEKLFF. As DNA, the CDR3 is TGTGCCAGCAGCGCGGACAGGGTAGGAACTAATGAAAAACTGTTTTTT.

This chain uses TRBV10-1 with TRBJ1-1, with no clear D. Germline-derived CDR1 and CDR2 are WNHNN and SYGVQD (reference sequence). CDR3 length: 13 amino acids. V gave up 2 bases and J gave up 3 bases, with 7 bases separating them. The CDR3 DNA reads TGCGCCAGCAGTGAGAACGGGTACACTGAAGCTTTCTTT. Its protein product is CASSENGYTEAFF.

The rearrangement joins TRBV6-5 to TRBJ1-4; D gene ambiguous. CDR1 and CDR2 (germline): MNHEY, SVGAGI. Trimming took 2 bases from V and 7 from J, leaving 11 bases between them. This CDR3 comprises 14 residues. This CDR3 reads CASSYGLTTEKLFF. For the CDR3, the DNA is TGTGCCAGCAGTTACGGCCTGACAACTGAAAAACTGTTTTTT.

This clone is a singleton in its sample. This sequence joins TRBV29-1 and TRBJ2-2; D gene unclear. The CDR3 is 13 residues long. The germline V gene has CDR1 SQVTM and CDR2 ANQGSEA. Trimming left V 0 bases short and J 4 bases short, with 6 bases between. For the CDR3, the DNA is TGCAGCGTTGAAGAACAGCCCACCGGGGAGCTGTTTTTT. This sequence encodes CSVEEQPTGELFF.

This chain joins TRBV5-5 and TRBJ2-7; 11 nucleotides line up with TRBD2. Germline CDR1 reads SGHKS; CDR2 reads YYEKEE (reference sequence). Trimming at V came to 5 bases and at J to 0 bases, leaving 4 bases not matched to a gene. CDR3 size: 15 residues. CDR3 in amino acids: CASRLAGAPSYEQYF. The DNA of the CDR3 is TGTGCCAGCAGACTAGCGGGGGCACCCTCCTACGAGCAGTACTTC.

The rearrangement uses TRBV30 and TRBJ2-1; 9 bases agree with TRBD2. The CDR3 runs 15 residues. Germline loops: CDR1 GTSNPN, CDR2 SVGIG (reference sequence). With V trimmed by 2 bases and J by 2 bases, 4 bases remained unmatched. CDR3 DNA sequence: TGTGCCTGGAGTACGCTAGCGGGGCCCTACAATGAGCAGTTCTTC. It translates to CAWSTLAGPYNEQFF. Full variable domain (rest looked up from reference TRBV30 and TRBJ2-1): SQTIHQWPATLVQPVGSPLSLECTVEGTSNPNLYWYRQAAGRGLQLLFYSVGIGQISSEVPQNLSASRPQDRQFILSSKKLLLSDSGFYLCAWSTLAGPYNEQFFGPGTRLTVL.

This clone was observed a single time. DNA of the CDR3: TGTGCCAGCAGTACGGACCTCACAGATACGCAGTATTTT. Translated: CASSTDLTDTQYF. The chain joins TRBV27 to TRBJ2-3; D not resolved. Germline CDR1 is MNHEY and CDR2 is SMNVEV (reference sequence). CDR3 length: 13 amino acids. Trimming pared 5 bases from V and 2 bases from J, leaving 8 bases between.

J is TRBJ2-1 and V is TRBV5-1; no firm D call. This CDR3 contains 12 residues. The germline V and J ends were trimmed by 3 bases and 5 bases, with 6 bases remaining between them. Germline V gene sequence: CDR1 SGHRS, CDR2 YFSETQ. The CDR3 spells CASSSQNNEQFF. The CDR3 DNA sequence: TGCGCCAGCAGCTCACAGAACAATGAGCAGTTCTTC.

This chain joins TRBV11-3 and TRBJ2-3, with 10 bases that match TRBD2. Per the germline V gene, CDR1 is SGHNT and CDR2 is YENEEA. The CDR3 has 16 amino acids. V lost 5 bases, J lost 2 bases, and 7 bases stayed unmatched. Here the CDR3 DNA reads TGTGCCAGCAGCCGAAGAAGCGGGGGGGACACAGATACGCAGTATTTT. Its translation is CASSRRSGGDTDTQYF.

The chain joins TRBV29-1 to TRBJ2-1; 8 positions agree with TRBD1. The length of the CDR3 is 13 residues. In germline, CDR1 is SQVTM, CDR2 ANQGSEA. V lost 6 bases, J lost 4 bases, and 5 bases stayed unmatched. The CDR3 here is CSVTGGIYNEQFF. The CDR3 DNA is TGCAGCGTCACAGGGGGAATATACAATGAGCAGTTCTTC.

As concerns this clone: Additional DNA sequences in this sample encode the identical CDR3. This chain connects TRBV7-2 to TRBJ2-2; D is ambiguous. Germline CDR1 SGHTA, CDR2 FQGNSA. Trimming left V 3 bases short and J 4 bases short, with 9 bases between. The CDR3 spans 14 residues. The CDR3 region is CASSFVLSTGELFF. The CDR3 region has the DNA TGTGCCAGCAGCTTTGTTCTATCCACCGGGGAGCTGTTTTTT.

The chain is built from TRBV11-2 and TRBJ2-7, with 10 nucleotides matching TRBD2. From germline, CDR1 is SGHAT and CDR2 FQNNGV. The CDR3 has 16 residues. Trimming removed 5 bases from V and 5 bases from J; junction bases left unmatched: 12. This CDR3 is CASSPWGAGGLNEQYF. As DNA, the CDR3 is TGTGCCAGCAGCCCTTGGGGAGCGGGAGGGCTTAACGAGCAGTACTTC. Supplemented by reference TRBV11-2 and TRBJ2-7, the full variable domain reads EAGVAQSPRYKIIEKRQSVAFWCNPISGHATLYWYQQILGQGPKLLIQFQNNGVVDDSQLPKDRFSAERLKGVDSTLKIQPAKLEDSAVYLCASSPWGAGGLNEQYFGPGTRLTVT.

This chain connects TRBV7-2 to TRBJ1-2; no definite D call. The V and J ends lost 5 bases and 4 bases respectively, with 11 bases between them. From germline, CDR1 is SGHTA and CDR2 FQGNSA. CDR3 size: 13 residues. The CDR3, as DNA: TGTGCCAGCAGCCCCAAGGGTGGCTATGGCTACACCTTC. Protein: CASSPKGGYGYTF.

The CDR3 region has the DNA TGCAGTGCCGTAGTGGTCAGAGACTACACCTTC. This translates into CSAVVVRDYTF. This chain joins TRBV20-1 and TRBJ1-2; D gene uncertain. The V end lost 6 bases, the J end lost 10 bases, and 15 bases lay between the germline ends. Germline assignment: CDR1 DFQATT and CDR2 SNEGSKA (reference sequence). CDR3 size: 11 residues.

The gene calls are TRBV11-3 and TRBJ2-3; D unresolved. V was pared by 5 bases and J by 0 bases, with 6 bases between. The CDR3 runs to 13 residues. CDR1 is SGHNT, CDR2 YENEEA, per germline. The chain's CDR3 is CASSPGSTDTQYF. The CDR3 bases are TGTGCCAGCAGCCCCGGGAGCACAGATACGCAGTATTTT.

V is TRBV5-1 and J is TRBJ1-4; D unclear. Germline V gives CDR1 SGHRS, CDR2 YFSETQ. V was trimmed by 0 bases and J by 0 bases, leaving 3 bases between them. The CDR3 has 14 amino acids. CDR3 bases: TGCGCCAGCAGCTTGGGGGCAACTAATGAAAAACTGTTTTTT. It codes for CASSLGATNEKLFF.

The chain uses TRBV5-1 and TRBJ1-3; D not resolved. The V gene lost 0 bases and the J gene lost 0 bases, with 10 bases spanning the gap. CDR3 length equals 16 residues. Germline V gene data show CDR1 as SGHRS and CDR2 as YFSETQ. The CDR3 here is CASSLEPGISGNTIYF. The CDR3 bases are TGCGCCAGCAGCTTGGAACCGGGAATCTCTGGAAACACCATATATTTT.

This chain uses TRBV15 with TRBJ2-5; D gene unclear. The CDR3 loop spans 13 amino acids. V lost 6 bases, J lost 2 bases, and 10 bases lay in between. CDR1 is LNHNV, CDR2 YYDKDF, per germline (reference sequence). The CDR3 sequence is CATSLESQETQYF. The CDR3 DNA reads TGTGCCACCAGTTTGGAATCGCAAGAGACCCAGTACTTC.

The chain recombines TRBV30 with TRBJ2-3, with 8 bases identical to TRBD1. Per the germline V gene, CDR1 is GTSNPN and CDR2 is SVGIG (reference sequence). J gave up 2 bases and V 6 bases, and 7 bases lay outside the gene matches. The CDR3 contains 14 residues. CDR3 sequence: CACRRDRSTDTQYF. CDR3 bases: TGTGCCTGTAGACGGGACAGGTCCACAGATACGCAGTATTTT.

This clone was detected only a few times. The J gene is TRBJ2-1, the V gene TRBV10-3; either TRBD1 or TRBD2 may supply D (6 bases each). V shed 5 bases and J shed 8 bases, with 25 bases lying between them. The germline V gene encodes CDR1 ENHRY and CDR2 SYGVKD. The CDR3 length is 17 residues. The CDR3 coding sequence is TGTGCCATCAGTTTCTCCTCCTTGTGGTCAGGGGACTATGAGCAGTTCTTC. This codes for CAISFSSLWSGDYEQFF.

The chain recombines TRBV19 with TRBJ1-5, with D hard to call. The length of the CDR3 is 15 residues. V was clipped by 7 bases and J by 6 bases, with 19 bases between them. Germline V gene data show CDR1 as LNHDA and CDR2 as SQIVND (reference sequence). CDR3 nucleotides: TGTGCCAGTAAGGTCCAAAGGGAGGGCGGTCAGCCCCAGCATTTT. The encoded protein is CASKVQREGGQPQHF. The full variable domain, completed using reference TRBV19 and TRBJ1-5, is DGGITQSPKYLFRKEGQNVTLSCEQNLNHDAMYWYRQDPGQGLRLIYYSQIVNDFQKGDIAEGYSVSREKKESFPLTVTSAQKNPTAFYLCASKVQREGGQPQHFGDGTRLSIL.

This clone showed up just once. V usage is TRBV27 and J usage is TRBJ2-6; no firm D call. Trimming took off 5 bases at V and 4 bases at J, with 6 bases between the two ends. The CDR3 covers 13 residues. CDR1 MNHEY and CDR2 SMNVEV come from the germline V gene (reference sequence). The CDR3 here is CASSASGANVLTF. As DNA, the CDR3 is TGTGCCAGCAGTGCTTCCGGGGCCAACGTCCTGACTTTC. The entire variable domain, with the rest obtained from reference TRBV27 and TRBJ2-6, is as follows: EAQVTQNPRYLITVTGKKLTVTCSQNMNHEYMSWYRQDPGLGLRQIYYSMNVEVTDKGDVPEGYKVSRKEKRNFPLILESPSPNQTSLYFCASSASGANVLTFGAGSRLTVL.

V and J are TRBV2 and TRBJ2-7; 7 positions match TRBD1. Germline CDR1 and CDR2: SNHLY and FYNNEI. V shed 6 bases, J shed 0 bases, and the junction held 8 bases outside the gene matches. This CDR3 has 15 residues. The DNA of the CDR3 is TGTGCCAGCAGACTTTCGACAGGGACCTCCTACGAGCAGTACTTC. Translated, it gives CASRLSTGTSYEQYF.

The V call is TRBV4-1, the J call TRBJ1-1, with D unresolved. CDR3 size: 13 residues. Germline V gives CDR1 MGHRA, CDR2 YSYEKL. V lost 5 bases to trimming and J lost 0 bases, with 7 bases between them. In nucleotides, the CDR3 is TGCGCCAGCAGCGAGCTAATGAACACTGAAGCTTTCTTT. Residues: CASSELMNTEAFF.

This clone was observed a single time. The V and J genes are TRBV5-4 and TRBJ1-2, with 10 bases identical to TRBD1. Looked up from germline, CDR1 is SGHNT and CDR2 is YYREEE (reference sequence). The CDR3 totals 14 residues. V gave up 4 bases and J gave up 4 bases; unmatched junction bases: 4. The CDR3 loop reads CASSGDRGIYGYTF. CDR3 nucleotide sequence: TGTGCCAGCAGCGGGGACAGGGGAATCTATGGCTACACCTTC.

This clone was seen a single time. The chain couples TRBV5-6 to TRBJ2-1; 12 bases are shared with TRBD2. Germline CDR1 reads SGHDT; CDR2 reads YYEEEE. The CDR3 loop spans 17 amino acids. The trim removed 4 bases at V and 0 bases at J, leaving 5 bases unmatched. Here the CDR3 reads CASSAMTSGSSYNEQFF. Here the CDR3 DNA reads TGTGCCAGCAGCGCAATGACTAGCGGGAGCTCCTACAATGAGCAGTTCTTC.

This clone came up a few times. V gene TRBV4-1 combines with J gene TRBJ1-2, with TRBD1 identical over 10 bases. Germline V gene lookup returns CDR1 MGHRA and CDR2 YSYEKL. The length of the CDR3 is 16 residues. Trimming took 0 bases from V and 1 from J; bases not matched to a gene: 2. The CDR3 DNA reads TGCGCCAGCAGCCAAGACCGGGACAGGGGTAACTATGGCTACACCTTC. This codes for CASSQDRDRGNYGYTF.